Each of the 26 T cell receptor beta chains below was sequenced from the same sample in a study of cytomegalovirus exposure and HLA in healthy donors (TCRdb year 2017). The protocol used for the library was the immunoSEQ multiplex PCR assay. For the multiplex PCR, a mixture combining 60 forward primers for TCR Vbeta segments and 13 reverse primers for TCR Jbeta segments was used. The immuneACCESS repertoire file appears here via TCRdb, limited to in-frame rearrangements. These files lack a portion of the clones; in checked studies, under half of the deficit traces to unresolved V genes, and the cause of the others is not known. Present in this sample are roughly 250,000 clones, about 80% of which were seen just once. The leading ten clones occupy around 0.33% of the sample. Sequencing input: PBMCs. Receptors were obtained from a girl aged 2-9 years in good health and CMV-seronegative.

This clone was counted a single time. CDR3 bases: TGTGCCAGCAGTACCACCGGGACTCACTCCTACGAGCAGTACTTC. The encoded protein is CASSTTGTHSYEQYF. The chain uses TRBV6-5 and TRBJ2-7, with D possibly matching TRBD2 (6 bases). The CDR3 has 15 residues. V was pared by 5 bases and J by 0 bases, with 14 bases between. CDR1 MNHEY and CDR2 SVGAGI come from the germline V gene.

With regard to this clone: Mismatch with germline at one junction end may stem from a read error. The sample has other DNA sequences that encode this CDR3 too. The V gene is TRBV7-3, the J gene TRBJ2-7, with 11 bases that match TRBD1. From germline, CDR1 is SGHTA and CDR2 FQGTGA. The CDR3 runs 13 residues. CDR3 bases: TGTGCCAGCAGCTGGACAGGGGGCTACGAGCAGTACTTT. It encodes CASSWTGGYEQYF.

The genes are TRBV10-3 and TRBJ2-7; 8 nucleotides agree with TRBD2. Germline CDR1 and CDR2: ENHRY and SYGVKD. The V gene end was trimmed by 10 bases and the J gene end by 1 base; junction bases not matched to a gene: 21. This CDR3 is built from 18 residues. CDR3 in amino acids: CATSHLSLLAENSYEQYF. CDR3 nucleotides: TGTGCCACTTCTCACCTCTCATTACTAGCGGAGAATTCCTACGAGCAGTACTTC.

The CDR3 sequence: CASSASPLAGRTDTQYF. The DNA of the CDR3 is TGTGCCAGCAGCGCCAGCCCACTAGCGGGACGCACAGATACGCAGTATTTT. The rearrangement links TRBV9 to TRBJ2-3, with TRBD2 identical over 10 bases. CDR3 size: 17 residues. Losses at the gene ends were 3 bases for V and 1 base for J; bases not matched to a gene: 8. The germline V gene has CDR1 SGDLS and CDR2 YYNGEE.

V gene TRBV19 combines with J gene TRBJ1-1, with unresolved D. Germline V gene sequence: CDR1 LNHDA, CDR2 SQIVND (reference sequence). This CDR3 is 13 amino acids long. V was clipped by 1 base and J by 8 bases, with 11 bases between them. The CDR3 loop is CASSIVAQEEAFF. CDR3 DNA sequence: TGTGCCAGTAGTATAGTGGCCCAGGAAGAAGCTTTCTTT. Drawing the rest from reference TRBV19 and TRBJ1-1, the complete variable domain is DGGITQSPKYLFRKEGQNVTLSCEQNLNHDAMYWYRQDPGQGLRLIYYSQIVNDFQKGDIAEGYSVSREKKESFPLTVTSAQKNPTAFYLCASSIVAQEEAFFGQGTRLTVV.

The chain combines TRBV28 with TRBJ2-1; possibly TRBD2 for D (6 bases). V was clipped by 3 bases and J by 10 bases, with 7 bases between them. The CDR3 sequence is 11 residues long. Germline V CDR1 and CDR2: MDHEN, SYDVKM. The CDR3 sequence: CASSFGGEQFF. DNA of the CDR3: TGTGCCAGCAGTTTCGGAGGGGAGCAGTTCTTC.

V gene TRBV10-1 combines with J gene TRBJ2-3; TRBD2 agrees at 8 bases. CDR3 length: 16 residues. V dropped 4 bases and J dropped 0; count of bases not matched to a gene: 6. In germline, CDR1 is WNHNN, CDR2 SYGVQD (reference sequence). The CDR3 sequence: CASSVLTSASTDTQYF. CDR3 nucleotide sequence: TGCGCCAGCAGTGTCTTGACTAGCGCAAGCACAGATACGCAGTATTTT.

The chain recombines TRBV5-1 with TRBJ2-1; 13 bases agree with TRBD2. With 1 base clipped from V and 9 bases from J, the junction kept 4 bases outside the gene matches. This CDR3 is built from 15 residues. Germline V gene sequence: CDR1 SGHRS, CDR2 YFSETQ. The CDR3 is CASSLTSGRAGEQFF. CDR3 bases: TGCGCCAGCAGCTTGACTAGCGGGAGGGCCGGTGAGCAGTTCTTC.

The chain combines TRBV18 with TRBJ1-5; D gene uncertain. The CDR3 spans 14 residues. The V end lost 3 bases, the J end lost 3 bases, and 9 bases lay between the germline ends. Per germline, CDR1 KGHSH and CDR2 LQKENI. For the CDR3, the DNA is TGTGCCAGCTCACCTTCGGGTGCCAATCAGCCCCAGCATTTT. This codes for CASSPSGANQPQHF.

The gene calls are TRBV10-3 and TRBJ2-2; 11 bases agree with TRBD2. The CDR3 extends over 18 amino acids. From germline, CDR1 is ENHRY and CDR2 SYGVKD. V gave up 2 bases and J gave up 4 bases; unmatched junction bases: 9. CDR3 residues: CAISELLAGAGGTGELFF. The CDR3 region has the DNA TGTGCCATCAGTGAGCTACTAGCGGGGGCCGGGGGCACCGGGGAGCTGTTTTTT.

The rearrangement links TRBV7-3 to TRBJ2-3; 12 nucleotides align to TRBD2. J gave up 1 base and V 6 bases, and 5 bases lay outside the gene matches. The CDR3 covers 16 residues. From germline, CDR1 is SGHTA and CDR2 FQGTGA. In DNA, the CDR3 is TGTGCCAGCAGTTTTAGACTAGCGGGGGGCACAGATACGCAGTATTTT. It translates to CASSFRLAGGTDTQYF.

To note about this clone: The DNA is left out, because the CDR3 cannot be placed on it with certainty; the CDR3 is given as TCRdb lists it. This chain connects TRBV7-3 to TRBJ2-1; the table's D call TRBD2 went unverified against the DNA. Germline lookup yields CDR1 SGHTA and CDR2 FQGTGA. The CDR3 has 16 amino acids, counting both end residues. CDR3: CASSSSGTSGHNEQFF.

The chain carries TRBV2 and TRBJ2-7; no definite D call. V lost 8 bases and J lost 2, with 13 bases in between. In germline, CDR1 is SNHLY, CDR2 FYNNEI. The CDR3 runs to 13 residues. This CDR3 reads CASSPKPAYEQYF. CDR3 sequence (DNA): TGTGCCAGCTCCCCCAAGCCCGCCTACGAGCAGTACTTC.

The chain is built from TRBV7-3 and TRBJ2-2, with 13 bases identical to TRBD2. The germline V gene encodes CDR1 SGHTA and CDR2 FQGTGA. The CDR3 has 20 amino acids. J was trimmed by 0 bases and V by 5 bases; bases with no gene match: 12. Here the CDR3 reads CASSRYSGTSGASNTGELFF. The DNA of the CDR3 is TGTGCCAGCAGCCGATATAGCGGGACTAGCGGGGCTTCGAACACCGGGGAGCTGTTTTTT.

The CDR3 region has the DNA TGTGCCAGCTCACCGAGATTGCGGGAGCCGTACGAGCAGTACTTC. Residues: CASSPRLREPYEQYF. This chain uses TRBV18 with TRBJ2-7, with 7 nucleotides matching TRBD2. CDR1 is KGHSH and CDR2 is LQKENI in the germline V gene. This CDR3 comprises 15 residues. V was clipped by 3 bases and J by 4 bases; unmatched bases: 9.

The chain carries TRBV4-1 and TRBJ2-1; no clear D gene. Trimming took off 4 bases at V and 3 bases at J, with 13 bases between the two ends. Germline V gene sequence: CDR1 MGHRA, CDR2 YSYEKL. The CDR3 has 15 residues. Here the CDR3 reads CASSRESLLYNEQFF. The CDR3 bases are TGCGCCAGCAGCCGCGAGTCCTTACTCTACAATGAGCAGTTCTTC.

The DNA for the CDR3 is TGCGCCAGCAGCCGCGTCGGACAGTCGAACACTGAAGCTTTCTTT. Residues: CASSRVGQSNTEAFF. V is TRBV4-1 and J is TRBJ1-1, with a weak D call TRBD1 (6 bases). The CDR3 totals 15 residues. Deletions cut 4 bases from V and 1 base from J, with 13 bases between. Germline CDR1 and CDR2: MGHRA and YSYEKL.

The chain recombines TRBV7-2 with TRBJ2-5; TRBD2 agrees at 7 bases. Germline values: CDR1 SGHTA, CDR2 FQGNSA. The trim removed 0 bases at V and 0 bases at J, leaving 7 bases unmatched. The CDR3 runs to 17 residues. CDR3 DNA: TGTGCCAGCAGCTTAGCCTTTGCTAGCGGTTACCAAGAGACCCAGTACTTC. Its translation is CASSLAFASGYQETQYF.

This chain connects TRBV18 to TRBJ1-1; tentatively, D is TRBD1 (5 bases). The length of the CDR3 is 14 residues. V lost 6 bases and J 1 base, leaving 12 bases between the germline ends. The germline V gene has CDR1 KGHSH and CDR2 LQKENI. The CDR3 sequence is CASSPEQENTEAFF. CDR3 sequence (DNA): TGTGCCAGCTCCCCAGAACAGGAGAACACTGAAGCTTTCTTT.

The chain links TRBV5-1 to TRBJ2-3; 11 nucleotides match TRBD2. CDR3 size: 17 residues. The germline V gene encodes CDR1 SGHRS and CDR2 YFSETQ. V lost 3 bases and J lost 1; bases outside the gene matches: 7. Here the CDR3 reads CASSSLQLAGGTDTQYF. CDR3 coding DNA: TGCGCCAGCAGCTCCCTTCAACTAGCGGGAGGCACAGATACGCAGTATTTT.

This chain joins TRBV9 and TRBJ2-2; D is possibly TRBD1 (6 bases). The CDR3 contains 16 residues. Germline V gives CDR1 SGDLS, CDR2 YYNGEE. V was pared by 0 bases and J by 2 bases, with 11 bases between. The CDR3 sequence: CASSVGAGENTGELFF. In DNA form, the CDR3 reads TGTGCCAGCAGCGTAGGGGCAGGGGAAAACACCGGGGAGCTGTTTTTT.

V and J are TRBV7-3 and TRBJ2-1; 14 positions agree with TRBD2. Germline-derived CDR1 and CDR2 are SGHTA and FQGTGA. The CDR3 is 15 residues long. The V segment lost 5 bases and the J segment 12 bases; nucleotides outside the gene matches: 9. The CDR3 DNA reads TGTGCCAGCAGCCCCATGGGACTAGCGGGAGCAAGGCAGTTCTTC. Translation: CASSPMGLAGARQFF.

The chain links TRBV9 to TRBJ2-5, with a tentative D call TRBD2 (7 bases). CDR3 size: 17 residues. Germline V lookup: CDR1 SGDLS, CDR2 YYNGEE. Trimming left V 1 base short and J 4 bases short, with 20 bases between. CDR3 amino acids: CASSVTGGRAGRETQYF. CDR3 nucleotide sequence: TGTGCCAGCAGCGTAACGGGGGGCCGAGCGGGGCGAGAGACCCAGTACTTC.

CDR3 protein: CASSHALAGSYNEQFF. The CDR3 bases are TGCGCCAGCAGCCATGCACTAGCGGGTTCCTACAATGAGCAGTTCTTC. The chain has TRBV4-1 and TRBJ2-1; the match to TRBD2 covers 9 bases. V lost 3 bases, J lost 1 base, and 4 bases stayed unmatched. CDR1 and CDR2 (germline): MGHRA, YSYEKL. The CDR3 totals 16 residues.

This chain connects TRBV2 to TRBJ1-2; 7 bases line up with TRBD1. From germline, CDR1 is SNHLY and CDR2 FYNNEI. This CDR3 has 14 amino acids. V lost 7 bases and J lost 0; bases outside the gene matches: 5. The CDR3 sequence: CASKDRRSNYGYTF. The CDR3 bases are TGTGCCAGCAAGGACAGGCGATCTAACTATGGCTACACCTTC. The entire variable domain, with the rest obtained from reference TRBV2 and TRBJ1-2, is as follows: EPEVTQTPSHQVTQMGQEVILRCVPISNHLYFYWYRQILGQKVEFLVSFYNNEISEKSEIFDDQFSVERPDGSNFTLKIRSTKLEDSAMYFCASKDRRSNYGYTFGSGTRLTVV.

The V call is TRBV7-6, the J call TRBJ2-2; 9 bases fit TRBD2. The CDR3 spans 15 residues. Unmatched junction bases numbered 7, after V lost 3 bases and J lost 8 bases. Per germline, CDR1 SGHVS and CDR2 FNYEAQ. The CDR3 is CASSFVLAGKGELFF. CDR3 nucleotides: TGTGCCAGCAGCTTCGTCCTAGCGGGAAAGGGGGAGCTGTTTTTT.